A selection of T cell receptor beta chains follows, all from one sample in a study of cytomegalovirus exposure and HLA in healthy donors. Produced via immunoSEQ multiplex PCR; TCRdb's table is partial and in-frame only. The sample lists some 150,000 clones; around 82% were seen once. Sequencing used PBMCs. All receptors derive from a man aged 35 to 55 in good health and CMV-seropositive. Both conserved end residues are part of each CDR3. A D gene is named only where the DNA matches it firmly. Where a row states a size, it is once, few, many or the class of an expanded clone; other rows omit it.

TRBV27	few	.	TRBJ2-1	TGTGCCAGCGGGCCGTGGGGCTTGAAGAACAATGAGCAGTTCTTC	CASGPWGLKNNEQFF
TRBV6-5	.	TRBD1	TRBJ1-2	TGTGCCAGCAGTTACTCCAGGACAGGAGGGAACTATGGCTACACCTTC	CASSYSRTGGNYGYTF
TRBV19	.	TRBD1	TRBJ2-7	TGTGCCAGCAACCCCGTCGGACAGGCCTACGAGCAGTACTTC	CASNPVGQAYEQYF
TRBV2	.	TRBD1	TRBJ2-7	TGTGCCAGCAGCCTTTCCGGGACAGGGTGGGACGAGCAGTACTTC	CASSLSGTGWDEQYF
TRBV28	.	.	TRBJ2-1	TGTGCCAGCTCTCCAGGGATTCGGGTATCGACCAATGAGCAGTTCTTC	CASSPGIRVSTNEQFF
TRBV30	.	.	TRBJ1-1	TGTGCCTGGAAGATGTTCGTCGGTGGGAACACTGAAGCTTTCTTT	CAWKMFVGGNTEAFF
TRBV29-1	.	TRBD1	TRBJ2-1	TGCAGCGTTTCCGGAGAAGGGGGCCCTTACAATGAGCAGTTCTTC	CSVSGEGGPYNEQFF
TRBV30	.	TRBD1	TRBJ2-7	TGTGCCGGGGTCAGGGGGCTCTACGAGCAGTACTTC	CAGVRGLYEQYF
TRBV6-6	.	.	TRBJ1-4	TGTGCCAGCTGTCAGGTTAATGAAAAACTGTTTTTT	CASCQVNEKLFF
TRBV2	few	.	TRBJ2-7	TGTGCCAGCAGTGAAGAAGGGACACTCCGTGGGCAGTACTTC	CASSEEGTLRGQYF
TRBV19	.	.	TRBJ1-2	TGTGCCAGTACCGTACATGGGGAGGTCTATGGCTACACCTTC	CASTVHGEVYGYTF
TRBV18	.	.	TRBJ2-2	TGTGCCAGCTCACCAAGTCGAGGCGGGGAGCTGTTTTTT	CASSPSRGGELFF
TRBV27	.	.	TRBJ2-7	TGTGCCAGCAGTTTAACACAGTCCCTGGAGCAGTACTTC	CASSLTQSLEQYF
TRBV4-1	once	.	TRBJ1-1	TGCGCCAGCAGCCAGGGGAGAACGGATTTGACTGAAGCTTTCTTT	CASSQGRTDLTEAFF
TRBV4-1	.	.	TRBJ1-4	TGCGCCAGCAGCCAACCGGACGGACTTAATGAAAAACTGTTTTTT	CASSQPDGLNEKLFF
TRBV2	.	TRBD2	TRBJ2-1	TGTGCCAGCAGTGAGGGGGGGAGGTCCTACAATGAGCAGTTCTTC	CASSEGGRSYNEQFF
TRBV6-5	once	TRBD1	TRBJ1-1	TGTGCCAGCAGGGGGGACAGGGCGGTTATGCCTGAAGCTTTCTTT	CASRGDRAVMPEAFF
TRBV7-8	.	.	TRBJ1-1	TGTGCCAGCAGCTCCAGGTCTATGAACACTGAAGCTTTCTTT	CASSSRSMNTEAFF
TRBV18	.	TRBD1	TRBJ1-2	TGTGCCAGCTCACCAACGGACAGGGTGATGGAACGGGGCTATGGCTACACCTTC	CASSPTDRVMERGYGYTF
TRBV28	.	.	TRBJ2-6	TGTGCCAGCAGTTTAAGCTGGGGAGCTCCCTCTGGGGCCAACGTCCTGACTTTC	CASSLSWGAPSGANVLTF
TRBV19	few	TRBD2	TRBJ2-1	TGTGCCAGTAGTATAGGGCGGGGGGATGAGCAGTTCTTC	CASSIGRGDEQFF
TRBV14	.	.	TRBJ2-3	TGTGCCAGCAGCGGGGAGACAGATACGCAGTATTTT	CASSGETDTQYF
TRBV6-1	.	.	TRBJ1-5	TGTGCCAGCAGTCGAGTAAGGGGAATCAATCAGCCCCAGCATTTT	CASSRVRGINQPQHF
TRBV14	.	.	TRBJ2-4	TGTGCCAGCAGCCAAGATCGCTCTTACGGAGCCAAAAACATTCAGTACTTC	CASSQDRSYGAKNIQYF
TRBV14	.	TRBD2	TRBJ2-7	TGTGCCAGCAGCCAACTAGGGACTAGCGGAACCTACGAGCAGTACTTC	CASSQLGTSGTYEQYF
TRBV6-5	.	TRBD1	TRBJ2-3	TGTGCCAGCAGGCCTACAGGGGAAGCAGATACGCAGTATTTT	CASRPTGEADTQYF
TRBV4-1	.	TRBD1	TRBJ1-1	TGCGCCAGCAGCCACTGGGGACAGGGGTCAGCTAACACTGAAGCTTTCTTT	CASSHWGQGSANTEAFF
TRBV7-9	.	.	TRBJ2-7	TGTGCCAGCAGCTTAGGCGTTTACGAGCAGTACTTC	CASSLGVYEQYF
TRBV29-1	.	TRBD1	TRBJ2-7	TGCAGCGTGACGGTGGGGACAGGGTTCGACGAGCAGTACTTC	CSVTVGTGFDEQYF
TRBV2	.	TRBD1	TRBJ1-1	TGTGCCAGCATCCCCTTGGGCAGGGGGGTTGCTAACACTGAAGCTTTCTTT	CASIPLGRGVANTEAFF
TRBV5-1	.	.	TRBJ2-2	TGCGCCAGCAGCTTGGCCCAGGGTTCCGGGGAGCTGTTTTTT	CASSLAQGSGELFF
TRBV19	.	.	TRBJ2-7	TGTGCCAGTAGTACCCTAACCGGGATCTCCTACGAGCAGTACTTC	CASSTLTGISYEQYF
TRBV19	.	.	TRBJ2-2	TGTGCCAGTAGTATCCCCAGGGACACCGGGGAGCTGTTTTTT	CASSIPRDTGELFF
TRBV7-9	.	TRBD1	TRBJ2-5	TGTGCCAGCAGCCAACGTATGGACAGGGAAAGTTCAGAGACCCAGTACTTC	CASSQRMDRESSETQYF
TRBV19	few	.	TRBJ1-1	TGTGCCAGTAGCTCCGCAGGGAACACTGAAGCTTTCTTT	CASSSAGNTEAFF
TRBV4-1	.	.	TRBJ2-2	TGCGCCAGCAGCCAACTCACACGCACCGGGGAGCTGTTTTTT	CASSQLTRTGELFF
TRBV4-1	.	TRBD2	TRBJ2-1	TGCGCCAGCAGCCCTAGCGGGGATGAGCAGTTCTTC	CASSPSGDEQFF
TRBV27	.	TRBD2	TRBJ2-7	TGTGCCAGCCGAACCGGACTAGCGGGGGGATGGGGGGAGCAGTACTTC	CASRTGLAGGWGEQYF
TRBV28	.	TRBD1	TRBJ2-7	TGTGCCAGCAGTTTAGGGACAGCCTACGAGCAGTACTTC	CASSLGTAYEQYF
TRBV20-1	.	.	TRBJ2-2	TGCAGTGCCTCCCTCGTTGGGGAGCTGTTTTTT	CSASLVGELFF
TRBV7-2	.	.	TRBJ1-1	TGTGCCAGCAGCGTAGACATGCGGGGTTTTAGGGCTTTCTTT	CASSVDMRGFRAFF
TRBV5-1	.	TRBD2	TRBJ2-1	TGCGCCAGCAGCTTGCACACTAGCGGGAGGCCCGAATACAATGAGCAGTTCTTC	CASSLHTSGRPEYNEQFF
TRBV25-1	.	TRBD1	TRBJ1-6	TGTGCCAGTAGACAGGGCTATAATTCACCCCTCCACTTT	CASRQGYNSPLHF
TRBV5-1	few	.	TRBJ2-1	TGCGCCAGCAGCCTAAATACGGGCTCCTACAATGAGCAGTTCTTC	CASSLNTGSYNEQFF
TRBV10-3	few	.	TRBJ2-2	TGTGCCATCAGTAACCGCCCAGGCCCCGGGGAGCTGTTTTTT	CAISNRPGPGELFF